Each of the 30 T cell receptor beta chains below was sequenced from the same sample in a study of CD8 T cells in Susac syndrome. An amount of RNA that ranged from roughly 0.45 to 1 ug was reverse transcribed with random hexamers. Using its own MiXCR run on the immunoSEQ multiplex PCR reads, TCRdb lists one record per CDR3 protein. The sample includes 100,000 to 150,000 distinct CDR3 sequences, around 96% of them seen just once. Sequenced material: CD4+ T cells from PBMCs. These receptors all stem from a human donor with Susac syndrome.

V gene TRBV28 combines with J gene TRBJ1-5; TRBD1 might be the D (5 bases). Trimming pared 6 bases from V and 8 bases from J, leaving 11 bases between. CDR1 is MDHEN and CDR2 is SYDVKM in the germline V gene. CDR3 length equals 12 residues. The CDR3 bases are TGTGCCAGCAGCTCAGGGTTGGAGCCCCAGCATTTT. Amino acids: CASSSGLEPQHF.

A single count supports this clonotype. The rearrangement links TRBV20-1 to TRBJ2-2; D not resolved. Deletions cut 3 bases from V and 1 base from J, with 6 bases between. CDR1 and CDR2 (germline): DFQATT, SNEGSKA (reference sequence). The CDR3 contains 13 residues. The CDR3 sequence is CSASSRNTGELFF. The CDR3 DNA sequence: TGCAGTGCTAGCTCCCGGAACACCGGGGAGCTGTTTTTT.

The rearrangement uses TRBV20-1 and TRBJ2-5, with 7 bases that match TRBD2. This CDR3 has 13 amino acids. Per the germline V gene, CDR1 is DFQATT and CDR2 is SNEGSKA (reference sequence). The V gene end was trimmed by 6 bases and the J gene end by 2 bases; junction bases not matched to a gene: 6. CDR3 region: CSAPKAGQETQYF. As DNA, the CDR3 is TGCAGTGCACCAAAAGCGGGACAAGAGACCCAGTACTTC.

This rearrangement joins TRBV12-3 or TRBV12-4 to TRBJ2-2, with TRBD2 matching over 7 bases. The junction had 9 bases not matched to a gene; V was cut back by 2 bases and J by 9 bases. The CDR3 spans 15 residues. CDR3 bases: TGTGCCAGCAGTTTAAAGGCTAGCGGTCCCCGGGAGCTGTTTTTT. Translating it yields CASSLKASGPRELFF.

The chain recombines TRBV2 with TRBJ2-6; D call uncertain. The CDR3 runs to 15 residues. Germline CDR1 is SNHLY and CDR2 is FYNNEI. With 8 bases removed from V and 0 bases from J, the gap between germline ends came to 11 bases. The CDR3 DNA reads TGTGCCAGCTCGTCCCAGATCTCTGGGGCCAACGTCCTGACTTTC. Encoded protein: CASSSQISGANVLTF.

The chain carries TRBV20-1 and TRBJ2-1, with 14 bases identical to TRBD2. This CDR3 spans 16 amino acids. Germline loops: CDR1 DFQATT, CDR2 SNEGSKA (reference sequence). V was clipped by 0 bases and J by 7 bases; unmatched bases: 5. CDR3 sequence (DNA): TGCAGTGCTAGAGACGGGACTAGCGGGAGTAGAAATGAGCAGTTCTTC. It yields the protein CSARDGTSGSRNEQFF.

Only one count was recorded for this clonotype. The chain couples TRBV20-1 to TRBJ2-3; 13 bases line up with TRBD2. The CDR3 is 15 residues long. Germline values: CDR1 DFQATT, CDR2 SNEGSKA (reference sequence). J was trimmed by 0 bases and V by 6 bases; bases with no gene match: 3. The CDR3 nucleotides are TGCAGTGCGAGGGGACTAGCGGGAAGCACAGATACGCAGTATTTT. Its translation is CSARGLAGSTDTQYF.

This chain uses TRBV30 with TRBJ2-3, with 9 nucleotides matching TRBD2. The germline gives CDR1 GTSNPN, CDR2 SVGIG (reference sequence). The CDR3 consists of 15 residues. V lost 4 bases to trimming and J lost 3 bases; unmatched junction nucleotides: 8. The CDR3 here is CAWNGGRALTDTQYF. CDR3 nucleotides: TGTGCCTGGAACGGCGGGAGGGCCCTGACAGATACGCAGTATTTT. The complete variable domain, with remaining parts taken from reference TRBV30 and TRBJ2-3, reads SQTIHQWPATLVQPVGSPLSLECTVEGTSNPNLYWYRQAAGRGLQLLFYSVGIGQISSEVPQNLSASRPQDRQFILSSKKLLLSDSGFYLCAWNGGRALTDTQYFGPGTRLTVL.

The chain couples TRBV29-1 to TRBJ1-1, with TRBD1 matching 7 bases. The trim removed 5 bases at V and 1 base at J, leaving 7 bases unmatched. Germline V gives CDR1 SQVTM, CDR2 ANQGSEA. CDR3 size: 14 residues. Here the CDR3 reads CSVPSQGTNTEAFF. In DNA, the CDR3 is TGCAGCGTTCCCTCACAGGGGACGAACACTGAAGCTTTCTTT.

The V and J genes are TRBV29-1 and TRBJ1-1; a possible D gene is TRBD1 (5 bases). Germline V gene sequence: CDR1 SQVTM, CDR2 ANQGSEA. Trimming left V 7 bases short and J 8 bases short, with 11 bases between. CDR3 length: 10 amino acids. The CDR3 is CSAGTAEAFF. The CDR3 DNA follows: TGCAGCGCCGGGACGGCAGAAGCTTTCTTT.

The V gene is TRBV5-1, the J gene TRBJ1-3; D gene uncertain. V was shortened by 4 bases and J by 0 bases, with 5 bases between the two germline ends. This CDR3 region has 13 residues. In germline, CDR1 is SGHRS, CDR2 YFSETQ. The CDR3 region is CASSEGSGNTIYF. The CDR3 region has the DNA TGCGCCAGCAGCGAGGGCTCTGGAAACACCATATATTTT.

The chain joins TRBV24-1 to TRBJ2-3; D is uncertain. This CDR3 has 13 residues. The ends were cut back, 2 bases at V and 9 bases at J, with 11 bases in the middle. The germline CDR1 and CDR2 sequences are KGHDR and SFDVKD. CDR3 DNA: TGTGCCACCAGTGATTCCCCAGTCGTGACGCAGTATTTT. As protein: CATSDSPVVTQYF.

This chain links TRBV29-1 with TRBJ1-1, with TRBD1 as a possible D gene (5 bases). CDR3 size: 13 residues. Germline V gives CDR1 SQVTM, CDR2 ANQGSEA. Trimming stripped 6 bases from V and 0 bases from J, with 11 bases between. CDR3 amino acids: CSVGREMNTEAFF. As DNA, the CDR3 is TGCAGCGTGGGACGGGAAATGAACACTGAAGCTTTCTTT.

In this sample, this clonotype turned up a few times. Here the CDR3 DNA reads TGCAGCGTTGCCGTGAGCTCCTACGAGCAGTACTTC. It encodes CSVAVSSYEQYF. V gene TRBV29-1 combines with J gene TRBJ2-7; D unclear. Germline values: CDR1 SQVTM, CDR2 ANQGSEA. The length of the CDR3 is 12 residues. V was cut by 4 bases and J by 0 bases, with 7 bases left in between.

The chain joins TRBV14 to TRBJ1-1; the D gene is possibly TRBD1 (6 bases). The germline CDR1 and CDR2 sequences are SGHDN and FVKESK. The CDR3 is 14 amino acids. V was pared by 2 bases and J by 6 bases, with 13 bases between. CDR3 loop: CASSQRGRVAEAFF. In nucleotides, the CDR3 is TGTGCCAGCAGCCAACGGGGGCGCGTGGCTGAAGCTTTCTTT.

The V gene is TRBV6-5, the J gene TRBJ1-2, with D unclear. Trimming cost V 8 bases and J 3 bases, with 10 bases left between them. CDR1 is MNHEY and CDR2 is SVGAGI in the germline V gene. This CDR3 region has 12 residues. The CDR3 DNA sequence: TGTGCCAGCCATAATAGGGACTATGGCTACACCTTC. The encoded protein is CASHNRDYGYTF.

The chain carries TRBV5-7 and TRBJ2-2; the match to TRBD2 covers 7 bases. TRBV5-7 belongs to the ORF category, with a function that is uncertain. Trimming removed 4 bases from V and 0 bases from J; junction bases left unmatched: 0. CDR3 length: 14 residues. CDR3 bases: TGTGCCAGCAGCCTAGCGGCGAACACCGGGGAGCTGTTTTTT. Its translation: CASSLAANTGELFF.

The rearrangement uses TRBV6-5 and TRBJ2-2, with 7 bases identical to TRBD1. This CDR3 contains 15 residues. After removal of 6 bases from V and 6 bases from J, the junction contained 10 bases not matched to a gene. Looked up from germline, CDR1 is MNHEY and CDR2 is SVGAGI. CDR3 residues: CASSLWGQYAGELFF. CDR3 coding DNA: TGTGCCAGCAGCCTATGGGGACAGTACGCCGGGGAGCTGTTTTTT.

The chain employs TRBV20-1 and TRBJ2-5; 14 bases are shared with TRBD2. With V trimmed by 5 bases and J by 2 bases, 4 bases remained unmatched. CDR1 and CDR2 from the germline V gene are DFQATT and SNEGSKA (reference sequence). This CDR3 is 15 amino acids long. In DNA, the CDR3 is TGCAGTGCTGACCGACTAGCGGGGGGGCAAGAGACCCAGTACTTC. This translates into CSADRLAGGQETQYF.

The chain links TRBV3-1 to TRBJ2-2, with 8 bases fitting TRBD1. The V and J ends lost 2 bases and 2 bases, in that order; junction bases with no gene match: 4. Per germline, CDR1 LGHDT and CDR2 YNNKEL (reference sequence). The CDR3 consists of 16 residues. The chain's CDR3 is CASSQRQGLNTGELFF. For the CDR3, the DNA is TGTGCCAGCAGCCAAAGACAGGGGCTTAACACCGGGGAGCTGTTTTTT.

CDR3 bases: TGCGCCAGCAGCTTATTGACCGACACCGGGGAGCTGTTTTTT. Protein: CASSLLTDTGELFF. The genes are TRBV5-1 and TRBJ2-2; no clear D gene. Germline V gene sequence: CDR1 SGHRS, CDR2 YFSETQ. The CDR3 consists of 14 residues. V was trimmed by 2 bases and J by 3 bases, leaving 8 bases between them.

The gene calls are TRBV30 and TRBJ2-7; D is undetermined. CDR3 length: 12 amino acids. Germline lookup yields CDR1 GTSNPN and CDR2 SVGIG (reference sequence). V gave up 4 bases and J gave up 5 bases, with 12 bases separating them. Here the CDR3 reads CAWKQLEHEQYF. Here the CDR3 DNA reads TGTGCCTGGAAGCAACTCGAGCACGAGCAGTACTTC.

The CDR3 reads CASSFQPGASTDTQYF. The CDR3, as DNA: TGTGCCAGCAGCTTTCAACCGGGAGCTAGCACAGATACGCAGTATTTT. The chain links TRBV7-2 to TRBJ2-3; perhaps TRBD2 as D (6 bases). Germline V gene lookup returns CDR1 SGHTA and CDR2 FQGNSA. This CDR3 is 16 amino acids long. V lost 3 bases, J lost 0 bases, and 13 bases lay in between. The complete variable domain, with remaining parts taken from reference TRBV7-2 and TRBJ2-3, reads GAGVSQSPSNKVTEKGKDVELRCDPISGHTALYWYRQSLGQGLEFLIYFQGNSAPDKSGLPSDRFSAERTGGSVSTLTIQRTQQEDSAVYLCASSFQPGASTDTQYFGPGTRLTVL.

This chain links TRBV12-3 or TRBV12-4 with TRBJ2-7, with a weak D call TRBD2 (6 bases). V lost 6 bases, J lost 0 bases, and 12 bases lay in between. The CDR3 extends over 14 amino acids. CDR3 sequence: CASRGAGPSYEQYF. The CDR3 coding sequence is TGTGCCAGCAGGGGAGCGGGCCCCTCCTACGAGCAGTACTTC.

The V call is TRBV30, the J call TRBJ1-1; D gene unclear. Trimming left V 0 bases short and J 5 bases short, with 10 bases between. This CDR3 comprises 13 residues. The germline V gene encodes CDR1 GTSNPN and CDR2 SVGIG (reference sequence). The CDR3 DNA is TGTGCCTGGAGTGTTCTGGGTTGGACTGAAGCTTTCTTT. Amino acid sequence: CAWSVLGWTEAFF.

The chain is built from TRBV20-1 and TRBJ2-2, with TRBD2 matching 14 bases. CDR3 length: 15 residues. With 5 bases clipped from V and 5 bases from J, the junction kept 4 bases outside the gene matches. Germline V gene sequence: CDR1 DFQATT, CDR2 SNEGSKA (reference sequence). CDR3 nucleotide sequence: TGCAGTGCTGGGACTAGCGGGAGACGGACCGGGGAGCTGTTTTTT. Encoded protein: CSAGTSGRRTGELFF.

This clonotype came up once. The chain employs TRBV15 and TRBJ2-3; D unclear. Trimming removed 5 bases from V and 6 bases from J, with 15 bases in between. Germline V gene data show CDR1 as LNHNV and CDR2 as YYDKDF (reference sequence). This CDR3 contains 14 residues. The CDR3 DNA is TGTGCCACCAGCCGAAGCCCTTCGGTGGATACGCAGTATTTT. Translating gives CATSRSPSVDTQYF.

The chain employs TRBV18 and TRBJ2-2, with D unresolved. The V end was cut by 4 bases, the J end by 1 base, with 7 bases between. The CDR3 length is 14 residues. Germline lookup yields CDR1 KGHSH and CDR2 LQKENI. This chain's CDR3 is CASSRAGNTGELFF. CDR3 coding DNA: TGTGCCAGCTCACGGGCCGGGAACACCGGGGAGCTGTTTTTT.

The chain recombines TRBV2 with TRBJ2-7; TRBD2 agrees at 9 bases. The length of the CDR3 is 15 residues. Germline V gene lookup returns CDR1 SNHLY and CDR2 FYNNEI. V dropped 3 bases and J dropped 4; count of bases not matched to a gene: 7. The CDR3 nucleotides read TGTGCCAGCAGTGAGGTCCTAGCGGGAACTTACGAGCAGTACTTC. Encoded protein: CASSEVLAGTYEQYF.

This clonotype was found once. The chain links TRBV29-1 to TRBJ1-5, with a tentative D call TRBD1 (6 bases). The germline gives CDR1 SQVTM, CDR2 ANQGSEA. CDR3 length equals 14 residues. The V end lost 8 bases, the J end lost 5 bases, and 19 bases lay between the germline ends. CDR3 in DNA: TGCAGCTCCATCCTGGGGGGCCCCCATCAGCCCCAGCATTTT. Protein product: CSSILGGPHQPQHF.